The entry below describes one T cell receptor beta chain. This specimen comes from a study of T-cell reconstitution after alpha-beta-depleted transplantation in children. Unique molecular identifiers were incorporated when the TCRbeta library was constructed. TCRdb reprocessed the PCR reads with MiXCR, giving one entry per CDR3 protein. The data contain about 74,000 distinct CDR3 sequences, roughly 13% of them singletons. V lost 5 bases and J 3 bases, leaving 15 bases between the germline ends. This CDR3 contains 15 residues. Germline lookup yields CDR1 SGDLS and CDR2 YYNGEE. The specimen was PBMCs, mostly from graft donor cells, collected 180 days after TCRalphabeta/CD19-depleted stem cell transplant. The chain has TRBV9 and TRBJ2-1; D gene unclear. This TCR derives from a male patient aged 2-10 years who had a stem cell transplant for acute lymphoblastic leukemia, so the T cells may come from the graft donor. The CDR3 coding sequence is TGTGCCAGCAGTTCTCGACTGACGGACTACAATGAGCAGTTCTTC. Amino acid sequence: CASSSRLTDYNEQFF.